This T cell receptor (beta chain) was captured in a study of blood T cell repertoires in COVID-19. Study summary: The United States, Italy and Spain provided the acute and convalescent COVID-19 samples. From T cells, B-cell-depleted T cells, or PBMCs came the material, which was cDNA or gDNA.

This clone was observed once. In the original processing: Amplification from reference gene primers served as the basis for estimated nucleated cell counts. Libraries were prepared by immunoSEQ multiplex PCR; TCRdb keeps only in-frame clonotypes and omits some of them. The D gene and trimming were derived from the DNA, and the V and J assignments and clone size from that table. Of 130,000 to 150,000 clones listed, around 85% are singletons. The CDR3 loop spans 15 amino acids. Germline V lookup: CDR1 LGHNA, CDR2 YNFKEQ. Trimming cost V 2 bases and J 6 bases; bases outside gene matches: 8. The sequenced sample was peripheral blood. This receptor was identified in a woman over 75 with acute or convalescent COVID-19. This rearrangement joins TRBV4-2 to TRBJ1-1; 8 bases agree with TRBD1. The CDR3 region has the DNA TGTGCCAGCAGCCAACGGTACCAGGGGGCGGCTGAAGCTTTCTTT. Encoded protein: CASSQRYQGAAEAFF.